This passage covers 29 T cell receptor beta chains from one sample sequenced in a study of cytomegalovirus exposure and HLA in healthy donors. Primers for the PCR totalled 60 Vbeta and 13 Jbeta. The table came from immunoSEQ multiplex PCR; TCRdb's copy has only in-frame clones and leaves some out. Of about 140,000 clones detected, around 80% appear once; the ten largest clones hold roughly 3.2%. Source material: PBMCs. The receptor source for this set is a man younger than 30 in good health and CMV-seropositive.

This chain joins TRBV6-6 and TRBJ1-2; D unclear. This CDR3 spans 13 amino acids. Germline-derived CDR1 and CDR2 are MNHNY and SVGAGI (reference sequence). With 10 bases removed from V and 2 bases from J, the gap between germline ends came to 14 bases. CDR3 amino acids: CATPDFLNYGYTF. CDR3 coding DNA: TGTGCCACCCCGGACTTTCTCAACTATGGCTACACCTTC.

This clone was counted a single time. The DNA of the CDR3 is TGTGCCAGCAGCTTAGACTTGCAGTACTATGGCTACACCTTC. Translation: CASSLDLQYYGYTF. The genes are TRBV11-2 and TRBJ1-2; D remains ambiguous. V dropped 0 bases and J dropped 3 bases, with 8 bases sitting between them. CDR3 length: 14 residues. Germline CDR1 is SGHAT and CDR2 is FQNNGV.

V usage is TRBV21-1 and J usage is TRBJ2-1; no DNA check was done on the table's D call, TRBD1. TRBV21-1 is a listed pseudogene. The CDR3 consists of 17 residues. CDR3 in DNA: TGTGCCACCAACACGGGCCCCTGGCTCCCAGGGGGGAATGAGCAGTTCTTC. Its protein product is CATNTGPWLPGGNEQFF.

The J gene is TRBJ2-7, the V gene TRBV5-1; 11 bases agree with TRBD2. The CDR3 is 17 residues long. V lost 3 bases and J lost 3; bases outside the gene matches: 11. Germline CDR1 is SGHRS and CDR2 is YFSETQ. This CDR3 reads CASSSPAGTSGVYEQYF. The CDR3, as DNA: TGCGCCAGCAGCTCTCCTGCCGGGACTAGCGGAGTCTACGAGCAGTACTTC.

This clone was detected only once. The chain couples TRBV27 to TRBJ1-1; possibly TRBD1 for D (6 bases). V shed 3 bases and J shed 4 bases, with 12 bases lying between them. The germline V gene has CDR1 MNHEY and CDR2 SMNVEV (reference sequence). The CDR3 is made up of 14 amino acids. CDR3 nucleotides: TGTGCCAGCAGTTTCGGGGGGCGAATCACTGAAGCTTTCTTT. This codes for CASSFGGRITEAFF.

The chain links TRBV6-5 to TRBJ2-2; 9 nucleotides agree with TRBD1. This CDR3 is 15 amino acids long. The V gene end was trimmed by 0 bases and the J gene end by 6 bases; junction bases not matched to a gene: 2. Germline V gives CDR1 MNHEY, CDR2 SVGAGI. The DNA for the CDR3 is TGTGCCAGCAGTTACTCGGGACAGGGACCCGGGGAGCTGTTTTTT. Its protein is CASSYSGQGPGELFF.

V is TRBV7-8 and J is TRBJ2-7; 10 bases match TRBD1. Germline CDR1 is SGHVS and CDR2 is FQNEAQ. Trimming at V came to 4 bases and at J to 4 bases, leaving 7 bases not matched to a gene. The CDR3 contains 15 residues. This CDR3 reads CASSSQMDRGYEQYF. CDR3 in DNA: TGTGCCAGCAGCTCCCAGATGGACAGGGGGTACGAGCAGTACTTC.

The rearrangement joins TRBV5-1 to TRBJ2-1; D perhaps matches TRBD2 (5 bases). The CDR3 has 15 amino acids. V lost 4 bases to trimming and J lost 6 bases, with 17 bases between them. Per the germline V gene, CDR1 is SGHRS and CDR2 is YFSETQ. CDR3 sequence reads: CASSQDSGGFNEQFF. DNA of the CDR3: TGCGCCAGCAGCCAAGACTCCGGAGGTTTCAATGAGCAGTTCTTC.

The rearrangement uses TRBV28 and TRBJ1-2, with 10 positions matching TRBD1. The CDR3 has 16 residues. Germline V gene lookup returns CDR1 MDHEN and CDR2 SYDVKM. The V gene end was trimmed by 7 bases and the J gene end by 4 bases; junction bases not matched to a gene: 12. DNA of the CDR3: TGTGCCAGCATTGTAGCCGGACAGGGGGTCTTCTATGGCTACACCTTC. It codes for CASIVAGQGVFYGYTF.

The CDR3 here is CASSEGRPLEQYF. The DNA for the CDR3 is TGTGCCAGCAGTGAGGGCAGGCCCCTCGAGCAGTACTTC. This rearrangement joins TRBV2 to TRBJ2-7; the D is unclear. The germline V gene has CDR1 SNHLY and CDR2 FYNNEI. Trimming stripped 3 bases from V and 6 bases from J, with 12 bases between. There are 13 residues in the CDR3.

J is TRBJ2-5 and V is TRBV30; 7 positions match TRBD2. This CDR3 region has 12 residues. The V gene end was trimmed by 3 bases and the J gene end by 9 bases; junction bases not matched to a gene: 7. Germline V gene sequence: CDR1 GTSNPN, CDR2 SVGIG (reference sequence). The CDR3 protein is CAWSDGRTPQYF. CDR3 DNA sequence: TGTGCCTGGAGCGACGGGAGGACACCCCAGTACTTC.

The chain has TRBV5-4 and TRBJ2-1; perhaps TRBD1 as D (5 bases). This CDR3 has 13 amino acids. Trimming shortened V by 1 base and J by 7 bases, and 9 bases separated the two germline ends. Germline V CDR1 and CDR2: SGHNT, YYREEE (reference sequence). The CDR3 loop is CASSLPQGNEQFF. The CDR3 DNA follows: TGTGCCAGCAGCTTGCCGCAGGGTAATGAGCAGTTCTTC.

The CDR3 DNA follows: TGTGCCAGCAGCTTGAGGACAGCGTCTCCTAATGAAAAACTGTTTTTT. Its protein is CASSLRTASPNEKLFF. This chain connects TRBV5-6 to TRBJ1-4; maybe TRBD1 (6 bases). The V end lost 1 base, the J end lost 3 bases, and 13 bases lay between the germline ends. CDR1 is SGHDT, CDR2 YYEEEE, per germline. The CDR3 runs 16 residues.

The chain has TRBV6-5 and TRBJ2-7; D gene uncertain. Trimming stripped 5 bases from V and 4 bases from J, with 6 bases between. This CDR3 has 11 amino acids. Germline lookup yields CDR1 MNHEY and CDR2 SVGAGI. CDR3 amino acids: CASSTSYEQYF. The CDR3 DNA reads as TGTGCCAGCAGTACCAGTTACGAGCAGTACTTC.

V and J are TRBV27 and TRBJ1-1; tentative D call: TRBD1 (5 bases). The CDR3 covers 15 residues. Germline V gives CDR1 MNHEY, CDR2 SMNVEV (reference sequence). Trimming shortened V by 5 bases and J by 3 bases, and 16 bases separated the two germline ends. This CDR3 is CASSKLRVVDTEAFF. The CDR3 DNA is TGTGCCAGCAGTAAGCTCAGGGTAGTCGACACTGAAGCTTTCTTT.

This clone was seen more than once but under ten times. The chain combines TRBV11-2 with TRBJ1-1, with D perhaps matching TRBD1 (6 bases). Germline-derived CDR1 and CDR2 are SGHAT and FQNNGV. This CDR3 region has 15 residues. V lost 1 base to trimming and J lost 1 base, with 10 bases between them. CDR3 bases: TGTGCCAGCAGCTTAGCCGGACAGTCGAACACTGAAGCTTTCTTT. It is translated as CASSLAGQSNTEAFF.

The V gene is TRBV5-1, the J gene TRBJ2-5; 12 bases fit TRBD2. The germline gives CDR1 SGHRS, CDR2 YFSETQ. Losses at the gene ends were 0 bases for V and 5 bases for J; bases not matched to a gene: 5. The CDR3 sequence is 16 residues long. This chain's CDR3 is CASSLEASGRGETQYF. The CDR3 region has the DNA TGCGCCAGCAGCTTGGAGGCTAGCGGGAGGGGGGAGACCCAGTACTTC.

The chain combines TRBV7-2 with TRBJ2-2; 10 nucleotides align to TRBD2. CDR3 size: 15 residues. CDR1 is SGHTA and CDR2 is FQGNSA in the germline V gene. J was trimmed by 8 bases and V by 2 bases; bases with no gene match: 5. The CDR3 protein is CASSLQGTSVGELFF. In DNA, the CDR3 is TGTGCCAGCAGCTTACAAGGGACTAGCGTGGGGGAGCTGTTTTTT.

The rearrangement joins TRBV5-1 to TRBJ1-4; unclear D gene. Germline V gene sequence: CDR1 SGHRS, CDR2 YFSETQ. Trimming pared 0 bases from V and 4 bases from J, leaving 4 bases between. This CDR3 contains 13 residues. Here the CDR3 reads CASSLVINEKLFF. The CDR3, as DNA: TGCGCCAGCAGCTTGGTTATTAATGAAAAACTGTTTTTT.

The J gene is TRBJ1-1, the V gene TRBV9; D perhaps matches TRBD1 (6 bases). V was clipped by 3 bases and J by 0 bases, with 9 bases between them. The CDR3 is made up of 14 amino acids. CDR1 and CDR2 (germline): SGDLS, YYNGEE. CDR3 coding DNA: TGTGCCAGCAGCGCCCAGGGGATGAACACTGAAGCTTTCTTT. It is translated as CASSAQGMNTEAFF.

This chain uses TRBV5-1 with TRBJ1-2, with D possibly matching TRBD1 (5 bases). The CDR3 is made up of 14 amino acids. The V gene's germline CDR1 is SGHRS and CDR2 YFSETQ. V dropped 0 bases and J dropped 2 bases, with 8 bases sitting between them. The CDR3 sequence is CASSLGQMNYGYTF. CDR3 nucleotide sequence: TGCGCCAGCAGCTTGGGACAGATGAACTATGGCTACACCTTC.

The J gene is TRBJ1-1, the V gene TRBV19; D is possibly TRBD1 (5 bases). Germline CDR1 is LNHDA and CDR2 is SQIVND (reference sequence). V was shortened by 1 base and J by 0 bases, with 9 bases between the two germline ends. This CDR3 spans 15 amino acids. CDR3 sequence reads: CASSIALRVNTEAFF. The CDR3 DNA is TGTGCCAGTAGTATAGCGCTCAGGGTGAACACTGAAGCTTTCTTT.

V is TRBV7-2 and J is TRBJ1-3; the match to TRBD1 covers 7 bases. V was pared by 5 bases and J by 2 bases, with 12 bases of the junction left unmatched. CDR3 length: 17 amino acids. Germline V gene data show CDR1 as SGHTA and CDR2 as FQGNSA. The CDR3, as DNA: TGTGCCAGCAGCCCCCCAAGGGACAGACTTACTGGAAACACCATATATTTT. This gives the protein CASSPPRDRLTGNTIYF.

The gene calls are TRBV28 and TRBJ2-7, with D possibly TRBD1 on 6 matching bases. The ends were cut back, 7 bases at V and 0 bases at J, with 16 bases in the middle. CDR1 and CDR2 from the germline V gene are MDHEN and SYDVKM. The CDR3 is 15 amino acids. DNA of the CDR3: TGTGCCAGCACCACTTACAGGGCCCACTCCTACGAGCAGTACTTC. It encodes CASTTYRAHSYEQYF. The full variable domain, its missing parts supplied by reference TRBV28 and TRBJ2-7, is DVKVTQSSRYLVKRTGEKVFLECVQDMDHENMFWYRQDPGLGLRLIYFSYDVKMKEKGDIPEGYSVSREKKERFSLILESASTNQTSMYLCASTTYRAHSYEQYFGPGTRLTVT.

The rearrangement uses TRBV18 and TRBJ2-7, with 8 bases identical to TRBD1. Unmatched junction bases numbered 16, after V lost 0 bases and J lost 3 bases. The CDR3 loop spans 19 amino acids. Germline CDR1 and CDR2: KGHSH and LQKENI. CDR3 bases: TGTGCCAGCTCACCACCGTTCATCCGAGACAGGGGTCTACTCTACGAGCAGTACTTC. Its protein is CASSPPFIRDRGLLYEQYF.

The chain recombines TRBV6-1 with TRBJ1-1, with D unclear. Trimming removed 5 bases at V and 1 base at J, with 5 bases between. CDR3 length: 12 residues. The germline V gene has CDR1 MNHNS and CDR2 SASEGT. The CDR3 reads CASSRQNTEAFF. The DNA of the CDR3 is TGTGCCAGCAGTCGACAGAACACTGAAGCTTTCTTT.

The chain carries TRBV9 and TRBJ2-2; 7 bases fit TRBD2. Germline values: CDR1 SGDLS, CDR2 YYNGEE. With V trimmed by 4 bases and J by 4 bases, 7 bases remained unmatched. The length of the CDR3 is 15 residues. The CDR3 nucleotides read TGTGCCAGCAGCCGCCGGGGGAGGGCCACCGGGGAGCTGTTTTTT. Amino acid sequence: CASSRRGRATGELFF.

The rearrangement joins TRBV10-3 to TRBJ1-4; 8 positions match TRBD1. After removal of 5 bases from V and 1 base from J, the junction contained 18 bases not matched to a gene. CDR3 length: 20 amino acids. In germline, CDR1 is ENHRY, CDR2 SYGVKD. The CDR3 coding sequence is TGTGCCATCAGTCAACACGGACAGGGATTGAATCGGGAAACTAATGAAAAACTGTTTTTT. Translation: CAISQHGQGLNRETNEKLFF.

V usage is TRBV25-1 and J usage is TRBJ1-4, with 7 positions matching TRBD1. The V and J ends lost 7 bases and 5 bases, in that order; junction bases with no gene match: 7. The CDR3 is 14 amino acids. Germline V gives CDR1 MGHDK, CDR2 SYGVNS. The CDR3 loop is CASTGGQLNEKLFF. CDR3 nucleotide sequence: TGTGCCAGCACTGGGGGACAGTTAAATGAAAAACTGTTTTTT.